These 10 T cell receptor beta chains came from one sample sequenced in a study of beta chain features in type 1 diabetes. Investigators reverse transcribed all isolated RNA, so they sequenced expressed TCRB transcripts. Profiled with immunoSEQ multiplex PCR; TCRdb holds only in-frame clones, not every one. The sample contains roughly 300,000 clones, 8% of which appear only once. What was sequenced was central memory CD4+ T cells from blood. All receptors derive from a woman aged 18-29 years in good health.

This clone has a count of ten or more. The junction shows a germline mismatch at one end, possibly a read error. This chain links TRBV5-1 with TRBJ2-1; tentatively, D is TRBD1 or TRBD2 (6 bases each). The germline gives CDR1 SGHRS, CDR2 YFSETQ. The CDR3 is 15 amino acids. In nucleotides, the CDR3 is TGCGCCAGCCGCTTTAACGCGGGACAAAACAATGAGCAGTTCTTC. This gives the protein CASRFNAGQNNEQFF. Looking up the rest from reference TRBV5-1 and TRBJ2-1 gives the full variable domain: KAGVTQTPRYLIKTRGQQVTLSCSPISGHRSVSWYQQTPGQGLQFLFEYFSETQRNKGNFPGRFSGRQFSNSRSEMNVSTLELGDSALYLCASRFNAGQNNEQFFGPGTRLTVL.

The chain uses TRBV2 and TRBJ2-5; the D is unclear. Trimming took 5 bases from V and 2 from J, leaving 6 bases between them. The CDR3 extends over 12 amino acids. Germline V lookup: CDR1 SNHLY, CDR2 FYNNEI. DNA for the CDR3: TGTGCCAGCAGTCTCATGCAAGAGACCCAGTACTTC. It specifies CASSLMQETQYF.

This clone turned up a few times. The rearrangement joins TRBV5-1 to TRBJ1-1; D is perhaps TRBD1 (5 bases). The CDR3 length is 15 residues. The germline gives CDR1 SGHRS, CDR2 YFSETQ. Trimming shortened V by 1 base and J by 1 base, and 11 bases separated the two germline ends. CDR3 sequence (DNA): TGCGCCAGCAGCTTGTCCGTCAGGGAGAACACTGAAGCTTTCTTT. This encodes CASSLSVRENTEAFF.

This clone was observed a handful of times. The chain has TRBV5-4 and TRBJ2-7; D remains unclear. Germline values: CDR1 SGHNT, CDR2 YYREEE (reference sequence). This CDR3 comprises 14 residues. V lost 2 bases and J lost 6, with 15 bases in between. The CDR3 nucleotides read TGTGCCAGCAGCTTAGGAACTACTGTGGGCGAGCAGTACTTC. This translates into CASSLGTTVGEQYF. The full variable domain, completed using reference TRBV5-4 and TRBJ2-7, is ETGVTQSPTHLIKTRGQQVTLRCSSQSGHNTVSWYQQALGQGPQFIFQYYREEENGRGNFPPRFSGLQFPNYSSELNVNALELDDSALYLCASSLGTTVGEQYFGPGTRLTVT.

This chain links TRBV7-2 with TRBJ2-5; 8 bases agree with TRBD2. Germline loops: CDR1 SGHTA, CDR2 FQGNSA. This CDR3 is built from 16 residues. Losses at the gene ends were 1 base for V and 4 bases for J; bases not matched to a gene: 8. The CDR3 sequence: CASSLVGAGGGETQYF. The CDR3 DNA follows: TGTGCCAGCAGCTTAGTTGGGGCGGGAGGAGGAGAGACCCAGTACTTC.

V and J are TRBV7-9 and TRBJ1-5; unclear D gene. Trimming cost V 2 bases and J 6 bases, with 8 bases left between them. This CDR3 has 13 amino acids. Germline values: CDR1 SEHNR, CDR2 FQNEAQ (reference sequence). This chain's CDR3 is CASSLREGQPQHF. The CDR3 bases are TGTGCCAGCAGCTTAAGGGAGGGTCAGCCCCAGCATTTT.

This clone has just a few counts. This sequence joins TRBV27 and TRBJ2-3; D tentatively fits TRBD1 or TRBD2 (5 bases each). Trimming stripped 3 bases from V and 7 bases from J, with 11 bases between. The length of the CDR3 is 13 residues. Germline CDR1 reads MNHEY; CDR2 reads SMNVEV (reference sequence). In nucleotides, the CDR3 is TGTGCCAGCAGTTTGAGGGACGTGAATACGCAGTATTTT. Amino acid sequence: CASSLRDVNTQYF.

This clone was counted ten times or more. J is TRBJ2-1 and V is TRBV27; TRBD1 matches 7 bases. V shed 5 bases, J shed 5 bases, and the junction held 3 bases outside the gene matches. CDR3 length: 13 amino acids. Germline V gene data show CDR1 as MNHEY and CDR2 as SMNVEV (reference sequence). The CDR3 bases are TGTGCCAGCAGTCACGGGACAGACAATGAGCAGTTCTTC. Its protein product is CASSHGTDNEQFF.

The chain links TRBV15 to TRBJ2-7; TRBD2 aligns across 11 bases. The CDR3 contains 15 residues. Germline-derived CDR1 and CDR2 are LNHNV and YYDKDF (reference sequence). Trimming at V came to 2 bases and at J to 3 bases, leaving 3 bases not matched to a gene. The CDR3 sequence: CATSRMTSGNYEQYF. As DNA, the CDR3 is TGTGCCACCAGCAGAATGACTAGCGGGAACTACGAGCAGTACTTC.

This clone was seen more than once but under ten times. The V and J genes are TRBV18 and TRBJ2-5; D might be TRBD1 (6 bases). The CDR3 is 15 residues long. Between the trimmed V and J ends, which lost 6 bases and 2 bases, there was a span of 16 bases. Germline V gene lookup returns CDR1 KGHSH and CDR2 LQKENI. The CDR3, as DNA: TGTGCCAGCTCGGTTGGAAGTGGGACACAAGAGACCCAGTACTTC. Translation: CASSVGSGTQETQYF.